This T cell receptor beta chain was retrieved from a study of precursors of human CD4 cytotoxic T cells listed by TCRdb under 2018. Background for the entire study: In total, CD4+ memory subsets from 15 or so donors went into the bulk TCR-seq analysis. TCR-seq analysis of 14 donors yielded TCRalpha and TCRbeta chain sequences (table S7). Paper-wide results and their limitations: According to the authors, a human observational design cannot definitively establish the direction of differentiation between precursor and effector cells. Compared with TCM and TEM subsets, the IL-7Rhigh and IL-7R- TEMRA subsets had more restricted TCR repertoires, with lower diversity and more expanded clonotypes. Only about 95% of the 14 donors were included in some bulk TCR-seq comparisons, suggesting that not every subset was available for every donor. A larger fraction of IL-7Rhigh TEMRA clonotypes than of TEM or TCM clonotypes was made up of expanded effector clonotypes.

Sequencer: Illumina MiSeq. The paper's processing steps were these. The Shannon-Wiener index, calculated in VDJtools, was used to measure repertoire diversity. A TCRbeta clonotype was considered expanded if its clonotype frequency was 3 or more. TCRdb reworked the public reads: Q25 trimming with fastp, MiXCR clone assembly, productive beta chains retained. Under each unique CDR3 protein, matching rows form one entry showing the most common genes and DNA. The V and J calls, along with clone size, are taken from TCRdb and not from the paper's own processing. The sample data list 500 to 550 distinct CDR3 sequences, and 10% to 15% of these were observed just once. The ten most abundant clones make up 10% to 15% of the sample. To test whether a precursor-effector relationship exists among CD4 cytotoxic T cells, bulk UMI-based TCR sequencing was run on four sorted CD4+ memory subsets: TCM, TEM, IL-7Rhigh TEMRA, and IL-7R- TEMRA. Cells were obtained from peripheral blood mononuclear cells isolated from human blood.

Turning to this clonotype: Its antigen has not been determined. The sample holds no much larger clone one base away, and base qualities are not on file.

The source of this sequence is a human donor in good health. Input material: memory CD4+ T cells from blood (PBMCs).

DNA sequence: TGCAGTGCTAGAGCTAGCGGGGGTCGCACCGGGGAGCTGTTTTTT. Its translation is CSARASGGRTGELFF. Here the chain combines TRBV20-1 and TRBJ2-2, with 10 middle bases fitting TRBD2. The CDR3 measures 15 amino acids from cysteine to phenylalanine. CDR3 DNA only is kept here, 45 bases in frame from base 1. The germline V gene (reference sequence) yields DFQATT for CDR1 and SNEGSKA for CDR2. The V end gives up 1 base and the J end 4 bases, leaving 3 bases in the junction not matched to a gene.